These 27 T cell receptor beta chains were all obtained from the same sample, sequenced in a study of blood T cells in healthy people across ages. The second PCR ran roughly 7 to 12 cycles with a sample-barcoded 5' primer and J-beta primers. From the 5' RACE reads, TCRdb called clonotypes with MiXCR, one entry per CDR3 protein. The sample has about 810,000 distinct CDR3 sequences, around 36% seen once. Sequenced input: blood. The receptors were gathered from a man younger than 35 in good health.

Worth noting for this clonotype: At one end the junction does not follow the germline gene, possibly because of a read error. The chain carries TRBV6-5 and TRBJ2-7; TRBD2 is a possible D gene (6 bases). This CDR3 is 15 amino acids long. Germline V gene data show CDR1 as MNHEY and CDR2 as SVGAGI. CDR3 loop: CASSPLGRDSYERYF. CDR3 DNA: TGTGCCAGCAGCCCGTTGGGACGGGACTCCTACGAGCGGTACTTC.

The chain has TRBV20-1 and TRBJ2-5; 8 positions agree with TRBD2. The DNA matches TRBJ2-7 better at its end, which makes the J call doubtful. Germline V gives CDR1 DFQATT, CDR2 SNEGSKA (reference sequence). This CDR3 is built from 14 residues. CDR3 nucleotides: TGCAGTGCTAGAGGAATAAGCGGGAGTTACGAGCAGTACTTC. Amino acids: CSARGISGSYEQYF.

For the CDR3, the DNA is TGTGCCAGCAGCTCCCGGACTAGCGGGGGTAGTAATGAGCAGTTCTTC. It codes for CASSSRTSGGSNEQFF. The chain employs TRBV7-2 and TRBJ2-1, with TRBD2 matching over 13 bases. The J segment lost 7 bases and the V segment lost 4 bases, leaving 7 bases of the junction unmatched. CDR3 length equals 16 residues. Germline V gene sequence: CDR1 SGHTA, CDR2 FQGNSA.

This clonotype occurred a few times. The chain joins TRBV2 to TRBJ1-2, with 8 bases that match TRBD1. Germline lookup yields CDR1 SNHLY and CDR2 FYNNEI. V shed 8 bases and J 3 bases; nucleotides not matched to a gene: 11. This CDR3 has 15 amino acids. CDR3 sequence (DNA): TGTGCCAGCGAGGGACAGGTCCCTGCTCACTATGGCTACACCTTC. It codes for CASEGQVPAHYGYTF.

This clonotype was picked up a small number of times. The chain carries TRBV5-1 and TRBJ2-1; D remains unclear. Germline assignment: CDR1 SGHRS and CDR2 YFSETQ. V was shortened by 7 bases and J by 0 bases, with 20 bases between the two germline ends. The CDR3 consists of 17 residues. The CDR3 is CASAWAGPTNSYNEQFF. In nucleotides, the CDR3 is TGCGCCAGCGCCTGGGCCGGCCCCACGAACTCCTACAATGAGCAGTTCTTC.

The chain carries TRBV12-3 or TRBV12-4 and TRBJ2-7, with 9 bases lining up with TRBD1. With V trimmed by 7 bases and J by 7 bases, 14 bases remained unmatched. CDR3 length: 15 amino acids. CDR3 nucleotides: TGTGCCAGCACCCCCTGGGGGGGACAGGGTAATGAGCAGTACTTC. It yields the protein CASTPWGGQGNEQYF.

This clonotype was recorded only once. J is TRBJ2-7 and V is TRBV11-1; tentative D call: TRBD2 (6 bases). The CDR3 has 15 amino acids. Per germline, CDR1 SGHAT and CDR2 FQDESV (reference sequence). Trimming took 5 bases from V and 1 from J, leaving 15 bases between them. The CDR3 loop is CASSPLRRESYEQYF. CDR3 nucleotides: TGTGCCAGCAGCCCCCTGAGGAGGGAGTCCTACGAGCAGTACTTC.

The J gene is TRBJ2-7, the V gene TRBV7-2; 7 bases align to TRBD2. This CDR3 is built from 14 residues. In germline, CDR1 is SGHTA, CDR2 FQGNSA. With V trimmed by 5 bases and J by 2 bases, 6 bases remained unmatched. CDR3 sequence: CASSGSGPPYEQYF. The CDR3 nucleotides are TGTGCCAGCAGCGGTAGCGGGCCCCCCTACGAGCAGTACTTC.

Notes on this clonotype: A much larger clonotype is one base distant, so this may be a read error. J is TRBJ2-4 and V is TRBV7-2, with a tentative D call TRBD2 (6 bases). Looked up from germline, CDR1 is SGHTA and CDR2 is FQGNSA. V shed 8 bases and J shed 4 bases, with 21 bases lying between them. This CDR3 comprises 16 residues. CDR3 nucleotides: TGTGCCAGCGGAACTACTTCCGGGACTCCTAAAAACATTCAGTACTTC. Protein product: CASGTTSGTPKNIQYF.

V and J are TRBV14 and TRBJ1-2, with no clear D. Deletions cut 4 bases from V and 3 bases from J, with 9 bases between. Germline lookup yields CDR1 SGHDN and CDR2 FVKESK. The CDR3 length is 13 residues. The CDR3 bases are TGTGCCAGCAGCCCTCGATACGACTATGGCTACACCTTC. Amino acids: CASSPRYDYGYTF.

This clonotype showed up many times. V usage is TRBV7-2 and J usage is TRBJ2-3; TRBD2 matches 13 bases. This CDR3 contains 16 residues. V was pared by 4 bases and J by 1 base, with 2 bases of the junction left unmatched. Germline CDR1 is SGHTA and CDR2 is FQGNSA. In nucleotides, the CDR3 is TGTGCCAGCAGCTCAGGACTAGCGGGGGGCACAGATACGCAGTATTTT. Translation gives CASSSGLAGGTDTQYF. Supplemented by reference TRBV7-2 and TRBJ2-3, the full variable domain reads GAGVSQSPSNKVTEKGKDVELRCDPISGHTALYWYRQSLGQGLEFLIYFQGNSAPDKSGLPSDRFSAERTGGSVSTLTIQRTQQEDSAVYLCASSSGLAGGTDTQYFGPGTRLTVL.

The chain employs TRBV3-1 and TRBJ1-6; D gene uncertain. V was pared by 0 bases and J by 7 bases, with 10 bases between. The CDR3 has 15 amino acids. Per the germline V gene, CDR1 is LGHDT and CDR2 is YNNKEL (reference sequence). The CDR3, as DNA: TGTGCCAGCAGCCAAGATTTATCTCGAAATTCACCCCTCCACTTT. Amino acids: CASSQDLSRNSPLHF.

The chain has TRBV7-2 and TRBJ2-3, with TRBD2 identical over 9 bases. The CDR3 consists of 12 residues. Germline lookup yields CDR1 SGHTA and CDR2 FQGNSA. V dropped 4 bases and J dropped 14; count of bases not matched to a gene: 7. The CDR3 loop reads CASSSPGREGYF. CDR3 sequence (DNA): TGTGCCAGCAGCTCCCCAGGGCGGGAGGGGTATTTT.

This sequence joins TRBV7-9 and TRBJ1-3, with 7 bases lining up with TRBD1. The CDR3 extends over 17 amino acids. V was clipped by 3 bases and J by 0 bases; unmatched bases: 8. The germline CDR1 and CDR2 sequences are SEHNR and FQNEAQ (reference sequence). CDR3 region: CASSLRQGISSGNTIYF. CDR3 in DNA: TGTGCCAGCAGCTTGCGACAGGGTATCAGCTCTGGAAACACCATATATTTT.

The CDR3 here is CASSQISGTGELFF. The CDR3 DNA follows: TGCGCCAGCAGCCAAATCTCTGGCACCGGGGAGCTGTTTTTT. V usage is TRBV4-3 and J usage is TRBJ2-2; D call uncertain. The V and J ends lost 2 bases and 4 bases respectively, with 8 bases between them. This CDR3 has 14 amino acids. CDR1 and CDR2 from the germline V gene are LGHNA and YSLEER.

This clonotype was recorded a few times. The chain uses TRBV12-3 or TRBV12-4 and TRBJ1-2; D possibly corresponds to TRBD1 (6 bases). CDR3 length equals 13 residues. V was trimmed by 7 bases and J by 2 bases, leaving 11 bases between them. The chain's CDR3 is CASTPGTNYGYTF. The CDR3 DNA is TGTGCCAGCACCCCGGGGACAAACTATGGCTACACCTTC.

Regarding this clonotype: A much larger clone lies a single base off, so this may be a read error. The CDR3 is CSTNTEGLGPYEQYF. CDR3 coding DNA: TGCAGTACTAACACAGAGGGACTAGGACCTTACGAGCAGTACTTC. This rearrangement joins TRBV20-1 to TRBJ2-5, with 8 nucleotides matching TRBD2. The DNA end is more similar to TRBJ2-7, so the J call may be wrong. CDR1 is DFQATT and CDR2 is SNEGSKA in the germline V gene (reference sequence). The CDR3 contains 15 residues.

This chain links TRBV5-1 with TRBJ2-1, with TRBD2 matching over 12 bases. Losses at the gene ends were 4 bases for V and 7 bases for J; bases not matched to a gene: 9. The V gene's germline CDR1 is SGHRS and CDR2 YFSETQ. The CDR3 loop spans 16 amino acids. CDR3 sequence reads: CASSPSGTSGRNEQFF. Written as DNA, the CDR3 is TGCGCCAGCAGCCCTTCCGGGACTAGCGGGCGTAATGAGCAGTTCTTC.

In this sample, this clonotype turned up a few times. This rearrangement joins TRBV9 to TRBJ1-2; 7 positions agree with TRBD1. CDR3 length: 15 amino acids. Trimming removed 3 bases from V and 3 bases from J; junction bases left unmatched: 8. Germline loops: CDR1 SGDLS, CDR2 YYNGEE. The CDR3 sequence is CASSAGGGAHYGYTF. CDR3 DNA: TGTGCCAGCAGCGCCGGAGGGGGCGCGCACTATGGCTACACCTTC.

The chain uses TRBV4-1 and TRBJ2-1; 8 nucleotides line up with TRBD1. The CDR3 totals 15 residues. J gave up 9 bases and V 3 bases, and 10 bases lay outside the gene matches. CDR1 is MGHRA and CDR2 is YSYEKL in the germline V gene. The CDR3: CASSHPPQGVAEQFF. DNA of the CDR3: TGCGCCAGCAGCCACCCTCCACAGGGGGTGGCTGAGCAGTTCTTC.

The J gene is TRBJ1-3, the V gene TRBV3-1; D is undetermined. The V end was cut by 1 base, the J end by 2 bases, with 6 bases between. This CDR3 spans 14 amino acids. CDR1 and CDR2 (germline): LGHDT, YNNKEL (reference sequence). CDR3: CASSQASPGNTIYF. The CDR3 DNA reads TGTGCCAGCAGCCAAGCCTCCCCTGGAAACACCATATATTTT. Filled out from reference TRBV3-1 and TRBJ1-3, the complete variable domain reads DTAVSQTPKYLVTQMGNDKSIKCEQNLGHDTMYWYKQDSKKFLKIMFSYNNKELIINETVPNRFSPKSPDKAHLNLHINSLELGDSAVYFCASSQASPGNTIYFGEGSWLTVV.

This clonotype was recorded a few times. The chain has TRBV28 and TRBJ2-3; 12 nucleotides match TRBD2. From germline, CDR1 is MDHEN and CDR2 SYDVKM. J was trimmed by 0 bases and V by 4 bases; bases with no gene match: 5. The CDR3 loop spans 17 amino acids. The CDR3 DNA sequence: TGTGCCAGCAGTTCAAGACTAGCGGGGGAGAGCACAGATACGCAGTATTTT. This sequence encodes CASSSRLAGESTDTQYF. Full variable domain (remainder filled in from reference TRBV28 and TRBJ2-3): DVKVTQSSRYLVKRTGEKVFLECVQDMDHENMFWYRQDPGLGLRLIYFSYDVKMKEKGDIPEGYSVSREKKERFSLILESASTNQTSMYLCASSSRLAGESTDTQYFGPGTRLTVL.

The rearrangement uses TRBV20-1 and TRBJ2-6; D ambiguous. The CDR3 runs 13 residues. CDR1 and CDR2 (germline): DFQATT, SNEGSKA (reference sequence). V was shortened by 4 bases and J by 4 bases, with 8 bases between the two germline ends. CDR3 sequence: CSAMKAGANVLTF. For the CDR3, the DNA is TGCAGTGCTATGAAGGCCGGGGCCAACGTCCTGACTTTC.

The chain's CDR3 is CASSHPTGNQPQHF. For the CDR3, the DNA is TGCGCCAGCAGCCACCCGACAGGGAATCAGCCCCAGCATTTT. The chain employs TRBV4-1 and TRBJ1-5, with 7 bases matching TRBD1. CDR1 and CDR2 from the germline V gene are MGHRA and YSYEKL. CDR3 length: 14 amino acids. V was pared by 3 bases and J by 4 bases, with 3 bases of the junction left unmatched.

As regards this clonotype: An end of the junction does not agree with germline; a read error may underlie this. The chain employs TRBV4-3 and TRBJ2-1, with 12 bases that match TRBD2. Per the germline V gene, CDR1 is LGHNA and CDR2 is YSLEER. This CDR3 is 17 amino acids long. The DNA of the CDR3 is TGCGCCAGCAGCCAAGATAGAGGACTAGCGGGATACACTGAGCAGTTCTTC. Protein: CASSQDRGLAGYTEQFF.

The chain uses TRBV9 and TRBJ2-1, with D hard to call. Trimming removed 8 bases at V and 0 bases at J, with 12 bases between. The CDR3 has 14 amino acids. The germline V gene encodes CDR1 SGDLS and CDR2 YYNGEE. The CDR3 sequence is CASIPGSSYNEQFF. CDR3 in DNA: TGTGCCAGTATCCCCGGTAGCTCCTACAATGAGCAGTTCTTC.

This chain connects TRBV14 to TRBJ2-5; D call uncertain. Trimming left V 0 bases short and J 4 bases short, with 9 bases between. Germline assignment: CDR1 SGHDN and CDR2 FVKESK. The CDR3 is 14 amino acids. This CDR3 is CASSQDSPLETQYF. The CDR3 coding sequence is TGTGCCAGCAGCCAAGACAGTCCCTTAGAGACCCAGTACTTC.